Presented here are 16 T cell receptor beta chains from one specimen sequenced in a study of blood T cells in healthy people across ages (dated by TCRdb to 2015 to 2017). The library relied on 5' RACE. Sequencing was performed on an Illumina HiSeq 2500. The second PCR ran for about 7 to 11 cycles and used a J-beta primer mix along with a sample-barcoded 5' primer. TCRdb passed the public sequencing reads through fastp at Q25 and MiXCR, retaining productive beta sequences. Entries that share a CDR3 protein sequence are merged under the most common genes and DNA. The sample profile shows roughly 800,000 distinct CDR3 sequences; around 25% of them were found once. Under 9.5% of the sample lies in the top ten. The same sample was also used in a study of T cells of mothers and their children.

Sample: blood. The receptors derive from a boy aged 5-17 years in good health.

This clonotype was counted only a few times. CDR3 bases: TGTGCCAGCAGTTACAGTTCAGATTCCATCGAGCAGTACTTC. Amino acids: CASSYSSDSIEQYF. The chain is built from TRBV6-5 and TRBJ2-1, with D uncertain. The J call may be in error: the DNA end matches TRBJ2-7 better. There are 14 residues in the CDR3. The germline gives CDR1 MNHEY, CDR2 SVGAGI.

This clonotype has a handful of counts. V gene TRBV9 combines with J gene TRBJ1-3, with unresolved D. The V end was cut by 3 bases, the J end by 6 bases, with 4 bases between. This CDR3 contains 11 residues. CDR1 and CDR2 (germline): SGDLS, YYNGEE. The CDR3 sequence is CASSGPNTIYF. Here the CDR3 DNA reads TGTGCCAGCAGCGGACCAAACACCATATATTTT.

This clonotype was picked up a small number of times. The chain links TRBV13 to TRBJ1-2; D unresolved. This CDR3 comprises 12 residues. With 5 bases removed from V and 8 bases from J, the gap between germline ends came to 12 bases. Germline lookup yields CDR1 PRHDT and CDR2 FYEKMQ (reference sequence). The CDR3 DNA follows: TGTGCCAGCAGCCTACTTAGCGGCGGCTACACCTTC. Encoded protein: CASSLLSGGYTF.

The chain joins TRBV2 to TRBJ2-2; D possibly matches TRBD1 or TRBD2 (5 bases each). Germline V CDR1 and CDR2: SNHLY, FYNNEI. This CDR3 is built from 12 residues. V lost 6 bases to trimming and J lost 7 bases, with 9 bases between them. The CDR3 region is CASSRDLGELFF. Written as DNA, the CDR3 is TGTGCCAGCAGCAGGGACCTCGGGGAGCTGTTTTTT.

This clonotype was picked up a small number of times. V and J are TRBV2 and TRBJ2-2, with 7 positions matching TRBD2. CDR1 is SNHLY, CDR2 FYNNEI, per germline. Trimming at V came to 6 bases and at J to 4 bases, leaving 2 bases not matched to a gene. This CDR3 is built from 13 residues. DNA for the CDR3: TGTGCCAGCAGAAGGGAGGGCACCGGGGAGCTGTTTTTT. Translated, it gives CASRREGTGELFF.

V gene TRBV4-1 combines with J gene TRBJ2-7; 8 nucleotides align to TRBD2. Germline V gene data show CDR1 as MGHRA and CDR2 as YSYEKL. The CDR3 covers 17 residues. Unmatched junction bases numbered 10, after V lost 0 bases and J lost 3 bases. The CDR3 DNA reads TGCGCCAGCAGCCAAGACCCCGGGAGGGGCAGCGTCTACGAGCAGTACTTC. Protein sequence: CASSQDPGRGSVYEQYF.

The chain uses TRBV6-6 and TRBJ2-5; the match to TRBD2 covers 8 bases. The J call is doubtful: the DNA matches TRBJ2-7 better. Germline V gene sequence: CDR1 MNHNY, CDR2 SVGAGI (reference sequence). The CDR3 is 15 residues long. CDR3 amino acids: CASVTGGASSYEQYF. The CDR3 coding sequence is TGTGCCAGTGTCACGGGGGGGGCTAGCTCCTACGAGCAGTACTTC.

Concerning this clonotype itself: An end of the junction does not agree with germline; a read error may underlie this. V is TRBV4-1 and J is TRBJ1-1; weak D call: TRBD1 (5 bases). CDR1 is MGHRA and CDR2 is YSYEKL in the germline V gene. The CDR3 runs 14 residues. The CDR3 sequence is CASSQARANTEASF. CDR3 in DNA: TGCGCCAGCAGCCAAGCCAGGGCAAACACTGAAGCTTCCTTT.

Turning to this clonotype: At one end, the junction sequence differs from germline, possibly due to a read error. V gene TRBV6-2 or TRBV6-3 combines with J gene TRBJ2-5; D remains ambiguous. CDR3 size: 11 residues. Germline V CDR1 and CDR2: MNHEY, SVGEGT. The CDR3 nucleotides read TGTGCCAGCAGTTACCCGCGAAGCCCGGCCTTC. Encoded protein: CASSYPRSPAF.

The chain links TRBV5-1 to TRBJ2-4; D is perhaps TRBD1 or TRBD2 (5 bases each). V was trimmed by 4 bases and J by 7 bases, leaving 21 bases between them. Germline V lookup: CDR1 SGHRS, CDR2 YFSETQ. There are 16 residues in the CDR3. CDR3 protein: CASSTGLGLSGNIQYF. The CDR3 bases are TGCGCCAGCAGCACAGGACTCGGTTTGTCAGGGAACATTCAGTACTTC.

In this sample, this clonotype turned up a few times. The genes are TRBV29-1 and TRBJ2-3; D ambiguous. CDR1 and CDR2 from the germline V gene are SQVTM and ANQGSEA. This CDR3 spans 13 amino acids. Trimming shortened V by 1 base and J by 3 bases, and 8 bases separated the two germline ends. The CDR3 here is CSVEVGVTDTQYF. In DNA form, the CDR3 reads TGCAGCGTTGAAGTTGGGGTTACAGATACGCAGTATTTT.

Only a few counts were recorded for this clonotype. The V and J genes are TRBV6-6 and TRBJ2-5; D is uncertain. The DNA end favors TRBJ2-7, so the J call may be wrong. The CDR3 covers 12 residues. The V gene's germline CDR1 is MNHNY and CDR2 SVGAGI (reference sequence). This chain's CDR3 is CASKSSGYEQYF. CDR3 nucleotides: TGTGCCAGCAAGTCGAGTGGGTACGAGCAGTACTTC.

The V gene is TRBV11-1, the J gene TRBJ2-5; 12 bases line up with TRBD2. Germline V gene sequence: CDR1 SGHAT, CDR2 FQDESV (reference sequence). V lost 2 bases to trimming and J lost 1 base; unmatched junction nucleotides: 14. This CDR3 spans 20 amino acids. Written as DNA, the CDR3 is TGTGCCAGCAGCTTACTTGAACTAGCGGGGGGAGGAAGTCTCCAAGAGACCCAGTACTTC. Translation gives CASSLLELAGGGSLQETQYF.

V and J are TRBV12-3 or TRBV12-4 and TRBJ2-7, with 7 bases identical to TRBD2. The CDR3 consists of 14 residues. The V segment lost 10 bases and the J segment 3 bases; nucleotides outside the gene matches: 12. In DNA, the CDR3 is TGTGCCATCAGGGAAGCGGGGTCAGGCTACGAGCAGTACTTC. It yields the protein CAIREAGSGYEQYF.

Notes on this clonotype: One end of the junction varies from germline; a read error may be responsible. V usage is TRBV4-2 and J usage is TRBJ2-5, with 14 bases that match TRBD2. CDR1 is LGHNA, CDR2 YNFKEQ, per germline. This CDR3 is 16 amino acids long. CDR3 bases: TGTGCCGGCAGCCAAGAGACTAGCGGGAGGGTGTCGACCCAGTACTTC. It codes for CAGSQETSGRVSTQYF.

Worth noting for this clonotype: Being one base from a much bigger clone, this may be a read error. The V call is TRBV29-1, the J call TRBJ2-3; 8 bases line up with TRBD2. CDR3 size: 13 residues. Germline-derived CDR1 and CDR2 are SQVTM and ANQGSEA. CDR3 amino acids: CIVGGDSTDTQYF. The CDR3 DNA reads TGCATCGTCGGGGGGGACTCCACAGATACGCAGTATTTT.